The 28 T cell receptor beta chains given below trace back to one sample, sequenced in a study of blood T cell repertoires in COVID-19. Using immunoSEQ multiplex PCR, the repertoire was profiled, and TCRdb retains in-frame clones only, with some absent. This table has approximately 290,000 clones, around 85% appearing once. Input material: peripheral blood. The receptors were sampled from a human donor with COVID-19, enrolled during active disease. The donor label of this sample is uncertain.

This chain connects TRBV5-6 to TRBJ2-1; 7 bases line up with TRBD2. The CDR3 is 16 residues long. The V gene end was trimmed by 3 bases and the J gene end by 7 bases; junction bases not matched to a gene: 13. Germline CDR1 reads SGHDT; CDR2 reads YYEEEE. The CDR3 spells CASSYPLVAGGNEQFF. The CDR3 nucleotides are TGTGCCAGCAGCTACCCCCTAGTAGCGGGTGGGAATGAGCAGTTCTTC.

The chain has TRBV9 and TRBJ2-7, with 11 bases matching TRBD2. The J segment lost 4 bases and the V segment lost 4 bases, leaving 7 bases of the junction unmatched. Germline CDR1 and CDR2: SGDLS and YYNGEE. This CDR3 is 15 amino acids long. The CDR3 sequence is CASSTSGRWGYEQYF. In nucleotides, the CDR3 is TGTGCCAGCAGCACTAGCGGGAGATGGGGATACGAGCAGTACTTC.

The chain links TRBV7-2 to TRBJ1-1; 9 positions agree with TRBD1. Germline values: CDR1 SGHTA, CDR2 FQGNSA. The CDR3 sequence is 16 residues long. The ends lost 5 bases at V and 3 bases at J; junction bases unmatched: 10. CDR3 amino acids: CASSLTGGFEDTEAFF. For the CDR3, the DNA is TGTGCCAGCAGCCTAACAGGGGGCTTTGAGGACACTGAAGCTTTCTTT.

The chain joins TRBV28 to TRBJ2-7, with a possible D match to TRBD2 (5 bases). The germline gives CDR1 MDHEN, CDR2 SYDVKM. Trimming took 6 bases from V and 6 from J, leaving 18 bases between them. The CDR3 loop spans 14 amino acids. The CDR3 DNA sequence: TGTGCCAGCAGCCGAGGGCCAGTACCTGTCGAGCAGTACTTC. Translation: CASSRGPVPVEQYF.

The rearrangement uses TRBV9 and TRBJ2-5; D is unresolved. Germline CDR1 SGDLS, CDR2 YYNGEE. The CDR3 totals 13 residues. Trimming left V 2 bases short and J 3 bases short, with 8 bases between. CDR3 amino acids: CASSVNPEETQYF. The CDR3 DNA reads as TGTGCCAGCAGCGTGAATCCAGAAGAGACCCAGTACTTC.

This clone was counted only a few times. The CDR3 sequence is CASSLRQDNTEAFF. CDR3 sequence (DNA): TGTGCCAGCAGCCTCCGACAGGACAACACTGAAGCTTTCTTT. J is TRBJ1-1 and V is TRBV6-6, with D perhaps matching TRBD1 (6 bases). Germline values: CDR1 MNHNY, CDR2 SVGAGI (reference sequence). This CDR3 region has 14 residues. The V and J ends lost 6 bases and 2 bases respectively, with 13 bases between them.

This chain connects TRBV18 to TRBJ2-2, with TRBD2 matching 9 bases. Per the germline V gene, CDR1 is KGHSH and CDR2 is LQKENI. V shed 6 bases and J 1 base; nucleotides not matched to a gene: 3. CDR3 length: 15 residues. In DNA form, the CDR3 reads TGTGCCAGCTCCCGACTAGCGGAGAACACCGGGGAGCTGTTTTTT. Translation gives CASSRLAENTGELFF.

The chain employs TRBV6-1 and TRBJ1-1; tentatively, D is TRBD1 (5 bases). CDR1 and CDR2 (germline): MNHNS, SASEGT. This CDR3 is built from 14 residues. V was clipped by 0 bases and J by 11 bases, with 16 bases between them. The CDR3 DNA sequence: TGTGCCAGCAGTGAAGCTTGGAACAGGCGGCGGGCTTTCTTT. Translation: CASSEAWNRRRAFF.

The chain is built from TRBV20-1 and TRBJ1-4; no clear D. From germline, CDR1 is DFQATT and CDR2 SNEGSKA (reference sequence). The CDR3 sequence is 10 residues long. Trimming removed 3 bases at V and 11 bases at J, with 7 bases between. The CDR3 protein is CSARSGKLFF. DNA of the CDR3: TGCAGTGCTAGGTCAGGTAAACTGTTTTTT.

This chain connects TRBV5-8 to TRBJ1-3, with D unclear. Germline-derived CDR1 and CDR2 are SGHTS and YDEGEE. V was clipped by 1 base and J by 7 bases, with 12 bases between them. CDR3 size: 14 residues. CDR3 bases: TGTGCCAGCAGCTTGCCAGCCACGGGGAACACCATATATTTT. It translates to CASSLPATGNTIYF.

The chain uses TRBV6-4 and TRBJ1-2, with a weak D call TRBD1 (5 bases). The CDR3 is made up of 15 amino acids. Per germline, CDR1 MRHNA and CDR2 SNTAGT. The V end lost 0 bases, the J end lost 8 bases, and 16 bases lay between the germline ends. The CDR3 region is CASSDSWRGDGGYTF. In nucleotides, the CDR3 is TGTGCCAGCAGTGACTCCTGGAGGGGCGACGGGGGCTACACCTTC.

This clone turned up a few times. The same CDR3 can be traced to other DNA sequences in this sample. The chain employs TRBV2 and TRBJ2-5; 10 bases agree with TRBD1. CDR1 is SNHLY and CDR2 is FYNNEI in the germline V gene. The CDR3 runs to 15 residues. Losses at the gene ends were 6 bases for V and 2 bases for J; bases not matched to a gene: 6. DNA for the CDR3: TGTGCCAGCAGGGCGGACAGGGGGTTGCAAGAGACCCAGTACTTC. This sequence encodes CASRADRGLQETQYF. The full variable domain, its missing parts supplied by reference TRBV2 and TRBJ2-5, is EPEVTQTPSHQVTQMGQEVILRCVPISNHLYFYWYRQILGQKVEFLVSFYNNEISEKSEIFDDQFSVERPDGSNFTLKIRSTKLEDSAMYFCASRADRGLQETQYFGPGTRLLVL.

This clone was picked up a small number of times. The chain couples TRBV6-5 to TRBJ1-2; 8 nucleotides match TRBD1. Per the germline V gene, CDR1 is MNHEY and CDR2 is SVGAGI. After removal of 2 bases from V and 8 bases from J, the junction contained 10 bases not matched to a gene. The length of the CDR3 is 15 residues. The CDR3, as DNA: TGTGCCAGCAGTTACCCCAGGCAGGGGGCTTGGGGCTACACCTTC. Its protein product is CASSYPRQGAWGYTF.

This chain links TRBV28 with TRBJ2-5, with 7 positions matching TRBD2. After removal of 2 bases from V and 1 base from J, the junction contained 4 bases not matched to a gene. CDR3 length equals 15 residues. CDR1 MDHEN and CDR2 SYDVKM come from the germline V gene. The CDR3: CASSLAGVGQETQYF. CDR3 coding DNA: TGTGCCAGCAGTTTAGCGGGAGTAGGCCAAGAGACCCAGTACTTC.

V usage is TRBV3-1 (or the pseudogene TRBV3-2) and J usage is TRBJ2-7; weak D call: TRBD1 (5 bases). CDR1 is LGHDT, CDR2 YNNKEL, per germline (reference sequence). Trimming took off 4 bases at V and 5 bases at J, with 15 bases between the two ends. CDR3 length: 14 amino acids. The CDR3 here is CASSPSEGVHEQYF. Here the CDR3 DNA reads TGTGCCAGCAGCCCCTCCGAAGGGGTCCACGAGCAGTACTTC.

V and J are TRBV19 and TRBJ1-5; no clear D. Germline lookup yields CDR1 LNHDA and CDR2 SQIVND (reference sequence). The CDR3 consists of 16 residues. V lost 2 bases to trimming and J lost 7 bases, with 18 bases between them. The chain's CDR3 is CASSIYGKATGQPQHF. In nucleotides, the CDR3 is TGTGCCAGTAGTATATATGGAAAGGCGACGGGGCAGCCCCAGCATTTT.

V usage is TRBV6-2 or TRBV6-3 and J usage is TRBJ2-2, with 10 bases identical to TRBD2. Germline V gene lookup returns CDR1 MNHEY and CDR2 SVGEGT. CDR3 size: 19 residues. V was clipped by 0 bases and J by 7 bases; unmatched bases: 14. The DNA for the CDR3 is TGTGCCAGCAGTTACTCCCCGGGCAAGCGGGAGGGCCAAGGCGGGGAGCTGTTTTTT. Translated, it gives CASSYSPGKREGQGGELFF.

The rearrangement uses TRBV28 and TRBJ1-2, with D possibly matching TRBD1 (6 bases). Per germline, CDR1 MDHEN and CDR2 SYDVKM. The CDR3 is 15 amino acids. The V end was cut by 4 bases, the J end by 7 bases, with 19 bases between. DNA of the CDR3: TGTGCCAGCAGTTCCGCGGGGGGCTTCGGTCGTGGCTACACCTTC. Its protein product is CASSSAGGFGRGYTF.

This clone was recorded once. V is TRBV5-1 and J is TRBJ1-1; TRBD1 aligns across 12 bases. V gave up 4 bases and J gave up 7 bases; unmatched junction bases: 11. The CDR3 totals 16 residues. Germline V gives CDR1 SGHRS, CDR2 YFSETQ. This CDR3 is CASSEGTGGGSFEAFF. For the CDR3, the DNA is TGCGCCAGCAGCGAAGGGACAGGGGGCGGGAGTTTTGAAGCTTTCTTT.

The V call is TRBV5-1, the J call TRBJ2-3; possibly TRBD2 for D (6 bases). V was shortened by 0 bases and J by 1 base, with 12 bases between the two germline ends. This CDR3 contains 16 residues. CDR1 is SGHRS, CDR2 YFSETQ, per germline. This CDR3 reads CASSLGGATGTDTQYF. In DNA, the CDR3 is TGCGCCAGCAGCTTGGGCGGGGCGACCGGCACAGATACGCAGTATTTT.

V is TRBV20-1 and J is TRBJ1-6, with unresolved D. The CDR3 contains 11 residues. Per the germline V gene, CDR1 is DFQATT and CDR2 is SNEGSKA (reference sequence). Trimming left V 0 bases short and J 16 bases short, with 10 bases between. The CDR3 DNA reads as TGCAGTGCTAGAGACAGCCCAGCGCTCCACTTT. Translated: CSARDSPALHF.

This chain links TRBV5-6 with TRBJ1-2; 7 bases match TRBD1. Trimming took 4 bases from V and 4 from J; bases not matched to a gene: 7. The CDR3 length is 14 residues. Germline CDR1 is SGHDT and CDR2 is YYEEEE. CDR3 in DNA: TGTGCCAGCAGCCTCCGGGACAGCTCCTATGGCTACACCTTC. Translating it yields CASSLRDSSYGYTF.

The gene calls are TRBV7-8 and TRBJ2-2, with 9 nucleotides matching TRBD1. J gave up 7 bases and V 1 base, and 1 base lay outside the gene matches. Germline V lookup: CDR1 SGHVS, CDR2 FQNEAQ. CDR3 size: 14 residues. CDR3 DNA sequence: TGTGCCAGCAGCTTAGGACAGGGGGTCGGGGAGCTGTTTTTT. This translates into CASSLGQGVGELFF.

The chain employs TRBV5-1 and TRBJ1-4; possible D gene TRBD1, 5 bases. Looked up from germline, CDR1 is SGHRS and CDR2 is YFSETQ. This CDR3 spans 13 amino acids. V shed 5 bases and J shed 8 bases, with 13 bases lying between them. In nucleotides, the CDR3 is TGCGCCAGCAGACTGGGGGAGGCGGAAAAACTGTTTTTT. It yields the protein CASRLGEAEKLFF.

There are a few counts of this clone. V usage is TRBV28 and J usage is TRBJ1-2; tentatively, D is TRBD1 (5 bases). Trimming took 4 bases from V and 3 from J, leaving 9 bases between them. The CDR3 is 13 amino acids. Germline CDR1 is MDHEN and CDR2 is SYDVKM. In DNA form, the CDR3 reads TGTGCCAGCAGTTCAGGGCCTGACTATGGCTACACCTTC. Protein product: CASSSGPDYGYTF.

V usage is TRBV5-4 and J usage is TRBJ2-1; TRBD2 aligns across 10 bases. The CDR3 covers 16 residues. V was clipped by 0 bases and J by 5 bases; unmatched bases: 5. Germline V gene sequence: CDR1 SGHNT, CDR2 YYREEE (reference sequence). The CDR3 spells CASSLALAGVDNEQFF. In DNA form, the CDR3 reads TGTGCCAGCAGCTTGGCTCTAGCGGGAGTCGACAATGAGCAGTTCTTC.

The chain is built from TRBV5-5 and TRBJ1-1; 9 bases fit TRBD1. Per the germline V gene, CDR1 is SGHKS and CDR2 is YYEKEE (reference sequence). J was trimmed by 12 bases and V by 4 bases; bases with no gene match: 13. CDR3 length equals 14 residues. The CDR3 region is CASSRTGQGSNPFF. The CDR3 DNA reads TGTGCCAGCAGCCGTACGGGACAGGGCTCAAACCCTTTCTTT.

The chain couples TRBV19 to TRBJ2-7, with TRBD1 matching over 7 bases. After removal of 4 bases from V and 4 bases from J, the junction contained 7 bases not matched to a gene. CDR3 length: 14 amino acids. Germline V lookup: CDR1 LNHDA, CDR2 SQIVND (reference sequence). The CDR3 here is CASSTDRVSYEQYF. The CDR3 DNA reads TGTGCCAGTAGTACCGACAGGGTCTCTTACGAGCAGTACTTC.